What follows describes a single T cell receptor (beta chain). The antigen is undetermined. The sample originates from a study of T cells in localized non-small cell lung cancer. Study-level points and caveats: Appearance in adjacent lung was seen for a median roughly 56 of the top 100 tumor clones.

The assay was immunoSEQ multiplex PCR, and TCRdb's table has in-frame clones only and misses some. The table includes tens of thousands of clones, over 65% detected once. The specimen was peripheral blood, collected before any cancer treatment. The source of this sequence is a male donor at least 60 years old with stage II squamous cell lung carcinoma.

The CDR3 sequence: CASSQDLLRGGLDEQYF. The CDR3 nucleotides read TGTGCCAGCAGCCAAGATTTATTGAGGGGGGGCCTGGACGAGCAGTACTTC. J is TRBJ2-7 and V is TRBV4-2, with a weak D call TRBD2 (7 bases). Between the trimmed V and J ends, which lost 0 bases and 5 bases, there was a span of 20 bases. Germline V CDR1 and CDR2: LGHNA, YNFKEQ. The CDR3 is 17 amino acids.